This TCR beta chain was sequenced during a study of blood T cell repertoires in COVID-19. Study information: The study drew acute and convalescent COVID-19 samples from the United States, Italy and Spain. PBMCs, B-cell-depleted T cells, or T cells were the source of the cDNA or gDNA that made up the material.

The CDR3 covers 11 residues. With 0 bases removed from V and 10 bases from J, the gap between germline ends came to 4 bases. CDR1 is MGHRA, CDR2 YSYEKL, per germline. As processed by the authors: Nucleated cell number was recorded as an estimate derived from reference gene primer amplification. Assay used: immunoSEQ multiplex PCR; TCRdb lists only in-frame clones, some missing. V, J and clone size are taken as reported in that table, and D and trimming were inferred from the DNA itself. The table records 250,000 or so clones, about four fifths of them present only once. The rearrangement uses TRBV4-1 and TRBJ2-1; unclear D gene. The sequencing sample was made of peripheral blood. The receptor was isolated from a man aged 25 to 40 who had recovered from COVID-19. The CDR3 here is CASSQEREQFF. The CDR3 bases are TGCGCCAGCAGCCAAGAACGGGAGCAGTTCTTC.